Shown below are 26 T cell receptor beta chains from a single sample sequenced in a study of blood T cell repertoires in COVID-19. Sequencing used immunoSEQ multiplex PCR; TCRdb keeps in-frame clones, though not all of them. The data hold 150,000 to 200,000 clones, with 93% observed a single time. The sample was peripheral blood. The receptor source for this set is a woman aged 60-75 years with COVID-19, enrolled during active disease.

The rearrangement joins TRBV5-4 to TRBJ2-2, with 8 bases identical to TRBD1. The J segment lost 6 bases and the V segment lost 2 bases, leaving 3 bases of the junction unmatched. CDR1 and CDR2 from the germline V gene are SGHNT and YYREEE (reference sequence). The CDR3 runs to 14 residues. The CDR3 nucleotides read TGTGCCAGCAGCTTACAGGGGGTGTCCGGGGAGCTGTTTTTT. Protein product: CASSLQGVSGELFF.

J is TRBJ2-1 and V is TRBV5-5; possible D gene TRBD2, 6 bases. CDR3 size: 17 residues. Trimming cost V 2 bases and J 5 bases, with 20 bases left between them. The V gene's germline CDR1 is SGHKS and CDR2 YYEKEE (reference sequence). DNA for the CDR3: TGTGCCAGCAGCTTACGTTTACTGTCGGGACTCAACAATGAGCAGTTCTTC. Translating it yields CASSLRLLSGLNNEQFF.

The chain links TRBV4-3 to TRBJ1-6; the match to TRBD1 covers 10 bases. Losses at the gene ends were 6 bases for V and 7 bases for J; bases not matched to a gene: 3. This CDR3 is built from 14 residues. Germline CDR1 reads LGHNA; CDR2 reads YSLEER. The CDR3 protein is CASRTGQGNSPLHF. The CDR3 nucleotides read TGCGCCAGCAGAACGGGACAGGGGAATTCACCCCTCCACTTT.

This clone was seen a handful of times. The rearrangement links TRBV6-4 to TRBJ2-5; 8 positions match TRBD2. This CDR3 has 14 amino acids. With 5 bases clipped from V and 3 bases from J, the junction kept 5 bases outside the gene matches. CDR1 is MRHNA and CDR2 is SNTAGT in the germline V gene. The CDR3 here is CASSQKAGEETQYF. The CDR3 coding sequence is TGTGCCAGCAGTCAAAAAGCGGGGGAAGAGACCCAGTACTTC.

V and J are TRBV2 and TRBJ2-4; 8 bases agree with TRBD2. Germline trimming cut 4 bases from V and 8 bases from J; bases unmatched to any gene: 10. Germline lookup yields CDR1 SNHLY and CDR2 FYNNEI. This CDR3 region has 15 residues. The CDR3 sequence: CASSAGSGGGYIQYF. CDR3 coding DNA: TGTGCCAGCAGTGCGGGGAGCGGGGGAGGCTACATTCAGTACTTC.

The V call is TRBV6-5, the J call TRBJ1-1; D is unresolved. V was trimmed by 2 bases and J by 7 bases, leaving 8 bases between them. The CDR3 extends over 12 amino acids. In germline, CDR1 is MNHEY, CDR2 SVGAGI. DNA for the CDR3: TGTGCCAGCAGTTACGTAGAGGGTGAAGCTTTCTTT. Its translation: CASSYVEGEAFF.

The CDR3 coding sequence is TGTGCCATCAGTGGTCGTCAAGGGGGAAGGTATGGCTACACCTTC. Translated: CAISGRQGGRYGYTF. The chain employs TRBV10-3 and TRBJ1-2; weak D call: TRBD1 (6 bases). V was clipped by 4 bases and J by 5 bases, with 17 bases between them. Per the germline V gene, CDR1 is ENHRY and CDR2 is SYGVKD. The CDR3 is 15 amino acids.

The rearrangement links TRBV5-8 to TRBJ2-7, with D maybe TRBD1 (6 bases). The CDR3 runs 18 residues. Trimming took off 1 base at V and 5 bases at J, with 25 bases between the two ends. Germline V gene data show CDR1 as SGHTS and CDR2 as YDEGEE. The chain's CDR3 is CASSLQNPSWGRINEQYF. CDR3 nucleotide sequence: TGTGCCAGCAGCTTGCAAAACCCATCTTGGGGGCGCATCAACGAGCAGTACTTC.

As DNA, the CDR3 is TGTGCCAGCAGTCATTCGGGGGACAGGAACACCGGGGAGCTGTTTTTT. The encoded protein is CASSHSGDRNTGELFF. V is TRBV9 and J is TRBJ2-2; tentative D call: TRBD1 (7 bases). Germline assignment: CDR1 SGDLS and CDR2 YYNGEE. The V end lost 5 bases, the J end lost 1 base, and 15 bases lay between the germline ends. The length of the CDR3 is 16 residues.

The chain links TRBV3-1 (or the pseudogene TRBV3-2) to TRBJ2-1, with 7 nucleotides matching TRBD2. The CDR3 spans 15 residues. Germline V CDR1 and CDR2: LGHDT, YNNKEL (reference sequence). The J segment lost 0 bases and the V segment lost 3 bases, leaving 2 bases of the junction unmatched. The CDR3 here is CASSQGGGSYNEQFF. CDR3 DNA: TGTGCCAGCAGCCAGGGGGGGGGCTCCTACAATGAGCAGTTCTTC.

The V call is TRBV19, the J call TRBJ1-2; 7 bases fit TRBD1. Trimming at V came to 5 bases and at J to 4 bases, leaving 10 bases not matched to a gene. This CDR3 comprises 15 residues. The germline V gene encodes CDR1 LNHDA and CDR2 SQIVND (reference sequence). CDR3 protein: CASSPRQGGLYGYTF. CDR3 nucleotide sequence: TGTGCCAGTAGTCCACGACAGGGAGGCCTCTATGGCTACACCTTC.

The rearrangement joins TRBV19 to TRBJ1-2, with 9 positions matching TRBD1. J was trimmed by 4 bases and V by 5 bases; bases with no gene match: 5. The germline V gene encodes CDR1 LNHDA and CDR2 SQIVND (reference sequence). This CDR3 contains 14 residues. The CDR3 protein is CASSLDRGIYGYTF. CDR3 DNA: TGTGCCAGTAGTTTGGACAGGGGAATCTATGGCTACACCTTC.

The chain is built from TRBV7-3 and TRBJ1-1, with D possibly TRBD1 on 6 matching bases. Germline CDR1 is SGHTA and CDR2 is FQGTGA. The germline V and J ends were trimmed by 2 bases and 4 bases, with 8 bases remaining between them. This CDR3 region has 13 residues. CDR3 in DNA: TGTGCCAGCAGCTTACTAGGGGGCACTGAAGCTTTCTTT. It is translated as CASSLLGGTEAFF.

V and J are TRBV6-5 and TRBJ2-3, with D possibly matching TRBD2 (6 bases). The CDR3 is made up of 14 amino acids. Germline lookup yields CDR1 MNHEY and CDR2 SVGAGI. V lost 6 bases, J lost 2 bases, and 12 bases lay in between. Written as DNA, the CDR3 is TGTGCCAGCAGCCGCGGGACCCTCACAGATACGCAGTATTTT. Translated: CASSRGTLTDTQYF.

There are a few counts of this clone. The rearrangement joins TRBV7-8 to TRBJ1-1; TRBD1 agrees at 7 bases. Germline V gene data show CDR1 as SGHVS and CDR2 as FQNEAQ. After removal of 5 bases from V and 4 bases from J, the junction contained 13 bases not matched to a gene. The CDR3 totals 16 residues. CDR3 amino acids: CASSPDRVRGGTEAFF. CDR3 coding DNA: TGTGCCAGCAGCCCCGACAGGGTGAGAGGGGGCACTGAAGCTTTCTTT.

V is TRBV6-5 and J is TRBJ2-1; maybe TRBD1 (6 bases). There are 14 residues in the CDR3. V shed 6 bases and J shed 6 bases, with 15 bases lying between them. CDR1 and CDR2 from the germline V gene are MNHEY and SVGAGI. CDR3 loop: CASRPTGFRNEQFF. CDR3 in DNA: TGTGCCAGCAGGCCAACAGGGTTTCGCAATGAGCAGTTCTTC.

This chain connects TRBV19 to TRBJ2-2; 8 bases line up with TRBD1. J gave up 5 bases and V 7 bases, and 12 bases lay outside the gene matches. The CDR3 spans 16 residues. Germline values: CDR1 LNHDA, CDR2 SQIVND (reference sequence). For the CDR3, the DNA is TGTGCCAGTACCCCAGAGAGGACAGGGCGGACCGGGGAGCTGTTTTTT. Translating gives CASTPERTGRTGELFF.

This chain's CDR3 is CASSLFLSGSSYNEQFF. CDR3 nucleotide sequence: TGTGCCAGCAGCTTATTTTTGTCCGGGAGCTCCTACAATGAGCAGTTCTTC. The rearrangement uses TRBV11-2 and TRBJ2-1; D possibly corresponds to TRBD2 (6 bases). This CDR3 comprises 17 residues. Germline CDR1 and CDR2: SGHAT and FQNNGV. V was pared by 2 bases and J by 0 bases, with 14 bases between.

In DNA form, the CDR3 reads TGTGCCAGCAGGGGAATTGGGACTAGCTTCCATACGCAGTATTTT. It codes for CASRGIGTSFHTQYF. The chain employs TRBV27 and TRBJ2-3; 9 positions agree with TRBD2. This CDR3 contains 15 residues. CDR1 MNHEY and CDR2 SMNVEV come from the germline V gene (reference sequence). V was clipped by 6 bases and J by 7 bases; unmatched bases: 11.

The chain carries TRBV5-1 and TRBJ2-1; 15 positions match TRBD2. Germline-derived CDR1 and CDR2 are SGHRS and YFSETQ. The CDR3 has 17 amino acids. Trimming cost V 1 base and J 5 bases; bases outside gene matches: 4. CDR3 DNA sequence: TGCGCCAGCAGCTTGAGCGGACTAGCGGGGGGGCACAATGAGCAGTTCTTC. Translation gives CASSLSGLAGGHNEQFF.

This chain connects TRBV7-2 to TRBJ1-2; tentative D call: TRBD1 (5 bases). The V end lost 5 bases, the J end lost 2 bases, and 12 bases lay between the germline ends. Germline-derived CDR1 and CDR2 are SGHTA and FQGNSA. The CDR3 covers 14 residues. The CDR3 DNA reads as TGTGCCAGCAGCCCCTATGGGGCGAACTATGGCTACACCTTC. This translates into CASSPYGANYGYTF.

This clone was detected only once. V is TRBV7-2 and J is TRBJ1-5, with 7 bases that match TRBD1. Germline CDR1 is SGHTA and CDR2 is FQGNSA. This CDR3 comprises 13 residues. J gave up 4 bases and V 8 bases, and 5 bases lay outside the gene matches. CDR3 protein: CASATGVNQPQHF. For the CDR3, the DNA is TGTGCCAGCGCTACAGGGGTGAATCAGCCCCAGCATTTT.

Only one count was recorded for this clone. The chain couples TRBV7-7 to TRBJ2-7; weak D call: TRBD2 (6 bases). CDR3 length: 16 amino acids. Germline V gives CDR1 SSHAT, CDR2 FNYEAQ (reference sequence). The V end lost 1 base, the J end lost 5 bases, and 18 bases lay between the germline ends. CDR3 region: CASSLGRRVRTNEQYF. The CDR3 nucleotides are TGTGCCAGCAGCTTAGGGCGGAGGGTTAGAACGAACGAGCAGTACTTC.

The V and J genes are TRBV19 and TRBJ1-6, with a tentative D call TRBD1 (5 bases). With 8 bases removed from V and 7 bases from J, the gap between germline ends came to 15 bases. Per the germline V gene, CDR1 is LNHDA and CDR2 is SQIVND (reference sequence). This CDR3 region has 14 residues. CDR3 nucleotides: TGTGCCAGTCGCTGGCCAGGGCCGAATTCACCCCTCCACTTT. It specifies CASRWPGPNSPLHF.

The gene calls are TRBV7-2 and TRBJ2-7; TRBD1 agrees at 7 bases. Trimming at V came to 2 bases and at J to 5 bases, leaving 3 bases not matched to a gene. Germline CDR1 SGHTA, CDR2 FQGNSA. CDR3 length equals 13 residues. CDR3 loop: CASSLRQGHEQYF. The CDR3 DNA reads as TGTGCCAGCAGCTTACGACAGGGCCACGAGCAGTACTTC.

The chain uses TRBV7-8 and TRBJ1-2; D is uncertain. The CDR3 spans 13 residues. Germline V lookup: CDR1 SGHVS, CDR2 FQNEAQ. Trimming stripped 7 bases from V and 4 bases from J, with 13 bases between. The DNA for the CDR3 is TGTGCCAGCACTACGGGCGGAGGCTATGGCTACACCTTC. It specifies CASTTGGGYGYTF.